Listed below are T cell receptor beta chains from one sample, sequenced in a study of cytomegalovirus exposure and HLA in healthy donors. Generated by immunoSEQ multiplex PCR, the TCRdb table keeps only in-frame clones and is missing some. The sample lists under 150,000 clones, approximately 80% occurring once. The sample taken for sequencing was PBMCs. These receptors were obtained from a woman in her twenties or thirties in good health and CMV-seronegative. The CDR3 runs from the conserved cysteine through the conserved F or W.

v_call: TRBV5-5
j_call: TRBJ2-5
cdr3_aa: CASSLGPTGRETQYF

v_call: TRBV5-1
j_call: TRBJ2-7
cdr3_aa: CASSVAGTGLRYF

v_call: TRBV18
j_call: TRBJ2-5
cdr3_aa: CASSPPGVRRTQYF

v_call: TRBV19
j_call: TRBJ2-4
cdr3_aa: CASRGWAGVGKNIQYF

v_call: TRBV7-9
j_call: TRBJ2-2
cdr3_aa: CASSPSAGPKSGELFF

v_call: TRBV5-1
j_call: TRBJ2-7
cdr3_aa: CASSFTTGSYEQYF

v_call: TRBV9
j_call: TRBJ2-1
cdr3_aa: CASSVVPSGAGNEQFF

v_call: TRBV9
j_call: TRBJ2-1
cdr3_aa: CASSVQGEDNEQFF

v_call: TRBV7-9
j_call: TRBJ1-6
cdr3_aa: CASSLSGRDYYPLHF

v_call: TRBV9
j_call: TRBJ2-1
cdr3_aa: CASSFGGREQFF

v_call: TRBV9
j_call: TRBJ1-2
cdr3_aa: CASSPDEGYGYTF

v_call: TRBV15
j_call: TRBJ2-1
cdr3_aa: CATSRDLGSNEQFF

v_call: TRBV2
j_call: TRBJ1-6
cdr3_aa: CASSEEGANINSPLHF

v_call: TRBV7-7
j_call: TRBJ2-5
cdr3_aa: CASSFRTWIQETQYF

v_call: TRBV28
j_call: TRBJ1-3
cdr3_aa: CASSAGGVGNTIYF

v_call: TRBV6-1
j_call: TRBJ2-7
cdr3_aa: CASSSAYEQYF

v_call: TRBV6-1
j_call: TRBJ2-1
cdr3_aa: CASSAEAGGFSYNEQFF

v_call: TRBV18
j_call: TRBJ2-1
cdr3_aa: CASAAPRQREVDEQFF

v_call: TRBV6-1
j_call: TRBJ2-2
cdr3_aa: CASSDDQGYTGELFF

v_call: TRBV11-3
j_call: TRBJ2-7
cdr3_aa: CASSLGATYEQYF

v_call: TRBV28
j_call: TRBJ2-1
cdr3_aa: CASVVGRGYNEQFF

v_call: TRBV6-1
j_call: TRBJ2-1
cdr3_aa: CASSDGTSSYNEQFF

v_call: TRBV27
j_call: TRBJ1-3
cdr3_aa: CASSTKTGSGNTIYF

v_call: TRBV6-4
j_call: TRBJ2-1
cdr3_aa: CASSGGPGGHNEQFF

v_call: TRBV28
j_call: TRBJ1-5
cdr3_aa: CASSSWTMNQPQHF

v_call: TRBV5-6
j_call: TRBJ2-7
cdr3_aa: CASSRIAGTSYEQYF

v_call: TRBV19
j_call: TRBJ2-1
cdr3_aa: CASSIIGLEQFF

v_call: TRBV6-6
j_call: NA
cdr3_aa: CASSYGSFVNEQYF

v_call: TRBV27
j_call: TRBJ2-7
cdr3_aa: CASSFRDRVSDEQYF

v_call: TRBV6-5
j_call: TRBJ1-1
cdr3_aa: CASTLPGGTEAFF

v_call: TRBV6-7
j_call: TRBJ1-4
cdr3_aa: CASSYARGKKLFF

v_call: TRBV5-1
j_call: TRBJ1-4
cdr3_aa: CASRARDSLNEKLFF

v_call: TRBV6-6
j_call: TRBJ2-3
cdr3_aa: CASSYRPPSGDTQYF

v_call: TRBV7-9
j_call: TRBJ1-2
cdr3_aa: CASSLEHRSSGYTF

v_call: TRBV19
j_call: TRBJ1-4
cdr3_aa: CASSILRTVNEKLFF

v_call: TRBV27
j_call: TRBJ2-3
cdr3_aa: CASSPSVGPYTQYF

v_call: TRBV19
j_call: TRBJ2-1
cdr3_aa: CASSARIAGGRLNEQFF

v_call: TRBV5-6
j_call: TRBJ2-7
cdr3_aa: CASSLDRSYEQYF

v_call: TRBV7-9
j_call: TRBJ2-3
cdr3_aa: CASSWPGGVGTDTQYF

v_call: TRBV6-1
j_call: TRBJ2-3
cdr3_aa: CASSETQWQGRADTQYF

v_call: TRBV11-2
j_call: TRBJ2-7
cdr3_aa: CASSLDLPRVYEQYF

v_call: TRBV4-2
j_call: TRBJ2-3
cdr3_aa: CASSQDLAGGTDTQYF

v_call: TRBV5-8
j_call: TRBJ2-7
cdr3_aa: CASSHQQDSYEQYF

v_call: TRBV21-1
j_call: TRBJ2-7
cdr3_aa: CASTLSLGQSSYEQYF

v_call: TRBV5-1
j_call: TRBJ2-1
cdr3_aa: CASRLLSGRDEQFF

v_call: TRBV4-3
j_call: TRBJ2-1
cdr3_aa: CASSQDWRLAGLNEQFF

v_call: TRBV5-5
j_call: TRBJ1-5
cdr3_aa: CASSLGARAGSNQPQHF

v_call: TRBV5-4
j_call: NA
cdr3_aa: CASSLERERHNEQYF

v_call: TRBV5-1
j_call: TRBJ1-1
cdr3_aa: CASSLTDLNTEAFF

v_call: TRBV5-1
j_call: TRBJ2-7
cdr3_aa: CASSGLALDEQYF

v_call: TRBV7-9
j_call: TRBJ2-7
cdr3_aa: CASSVSGSHDERYF

v_call: TRBV5-1
j_call: TRBJ1-4
cdr3_aa: CASSGRDSLNEKLFF

v_call: TRBV2
j_call: TRBJ2-7
cdr3_aa: CASSEALAGGLEQYF

v_call: TRBV2
j_call: TRBJ2-7
cdr3_aa: CASMVTAGQQYF

v_call: TRBV6-1
j_call: TRBJ2-1
cdr3_aa: CASRARTLPNEQFF